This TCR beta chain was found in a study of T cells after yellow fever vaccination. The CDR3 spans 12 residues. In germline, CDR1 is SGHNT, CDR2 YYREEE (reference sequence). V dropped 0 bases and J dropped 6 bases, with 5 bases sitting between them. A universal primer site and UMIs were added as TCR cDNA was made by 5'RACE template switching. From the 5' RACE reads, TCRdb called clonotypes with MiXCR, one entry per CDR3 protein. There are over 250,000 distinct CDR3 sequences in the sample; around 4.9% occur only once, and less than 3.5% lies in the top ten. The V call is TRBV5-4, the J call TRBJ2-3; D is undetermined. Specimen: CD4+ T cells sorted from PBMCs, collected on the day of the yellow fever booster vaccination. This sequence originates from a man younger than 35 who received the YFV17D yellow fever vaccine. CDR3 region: CASSLAQDTQYF. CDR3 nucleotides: TGTGCCAGCAGCTTGGCCCAGGATACGCAGTATTTT.